Listed below are T cell receptor beta chains from one sample, sequenced in a study of blood T cells in healthy people across ages. Via MiXCR, TCRdb re-called the 5' RACE reads, giving one row per CDR3 protein. In the table there are hundreds of thousands of distinct CDR3 sequences, under 40% of which are singletons. Material for sequencing was blood. These receptor sequences come from a man aged 18 to 30 in good health. CDR3s include the opening cysteine and the closing phenylalanine or tryptophan. A D gene is named only where the DNA matches it firmly. The size field is filled for only some rows; it gives once, few, many or a size class.

v_call: TRBV3-1; j_call: TRBJ1-2; clone_size: few; d_call: TRBD1; cdr3_nt: TGTGCCAGCAGCTTCCTACTGACGGGACAGGGAGAGGGCTACACCTTC; cdr3_aa: CASSFLLTGQGEGYTF
v_call: TRBV2; j_call: TRBJ1-2; clone_size: few; d_call: NA; cdr3_nt: TGTGCCAGCAGTACCGACAGTAACTATGGCTACACCTTC; cdr3_aa: CASSTDSNYGYTF
v_call: TRBV6-1; j_call: TRBJ1-2; clone_size: NA; d_call: TRBD1; cdr3_nt: TGTGCCATCCTCTCCGGGACAGGAGGCGGCTACACCTTC; cdr3_aa: CAILSGTGGGYTF
v_call: TRBV20-1; j_call: TRBJ2-7; clone_size: many; d_call: NA; cdr3_nt: TGCAGTGCGGACGGCCCCTACGAGCAGTACTTC; cdr3_aa: CSADGPYEQYF
v_call: TRBV30; j_call: TRBJ2-1; clone_size: NA; d_call: NA; cdr3_nt: TGTGCCTGGAGGAGCCGGGGGAGTATCTCTTACAATGAGCAGTTCTTC; cdr3_aa: CAWRSRGSISYNEQFF
v_call: TRBV6-1; j_call: TRBJ1-1; clone_size: NA; d_call: TRBD1; cdr3_nt: TGTGCCAGCAGACCACAGTTCGGACAGGGGGCGGCCAGCACTGAAGCTTTCTTT; cdr3_aa: CASRPQFGQGAASTEAFF
v_call: TRBV20-1; j_call: TRBJ2-7; clone_size: few; d_call: TRBD1; cdr3_nt: TGCAGTGCTAGTGAAGGCGGGACAGGGGCCTACGAGCAGTACTTC; cdr3_aa: CSASEGGTGAYEQYF
v_call: TRBV6-2/TRBV6-3; j_call: TRBJ1-1; clone_size: few; d_call: NA; cdr3_nt: TGTGCCAGCAGTTACTCGACCTATTATGAAGCTTTCTTT; cdr3_aa: CASSYSTYYEAFF
v_call: TRBV25-1; j_call: TRBJ2-5; clone_size: NA; d_call: NA; cdr3_nt: TGTGCCAGCAGTGAGCCAGGGGATATGAATGAGCAGTACTTC; cdr3_aa: CASSEPGDMNEQYF
v_call: TRBV20-1; j_call: TRBJ1-5; clone_size: NA; d_call: NA; cdr3_nt: TGCAGTGCTGTGAGAGGCAATCAGCCCCAGCATTTT; cdr3_aa: CSAVRGNQPQHF
v_call: TRBV6-1; j_call: TRBJ1-5; clone_size: NA; d_call: TRBD1; cdr3_nt: TGTGCCAGCAGTCCGCGACAGGGGTATTTGTTTAACAATCAGCCCCAGCATTTT; cdr3_aa: CASSPRQGYLFNNQPQHF
v_call: TRBV20-1; j_call: TRBJ1-4; clone_size: many; d_call: NA; cdr3_nt: TGCAGTGCTCCACGTCCAGGCGCAACTAATGAAAAACTGTTTTTT; cdr3_aa: CSAPRPGATNEKLFF
v_call: TRBV21-1; j_call: TRBJ1-2; clone_size: few; d_call: NA; cdr3_nt: TGTGCCAGCAGCACTCGCCGGGACAACTATGGCTACACCTTC; cdr3_aa: CASSTRRDNYGYTF
v_call: TRBV12-3/TRBV12-4; j_call: TRBJ1-2; clone_size: many; d_call: NA; cdr3_nt: TGTGCCAGCAGGCCGGACAGAAATTATGGCTACACCTTC; cdr3_aa: CASRPDRNYGYTF
v_call: TRBV7-4; j_call: TRBJ2-1; clone_size: few; d_call: TRBD2; cdr3_nt: TGTGCCAGCAGACTCGTAAAAACGTCTAGCGGGTGGAATGAGCAGTTCTTC; cdr3_aa: CASRLVKTSSGWNEQFF
v_call: TRBV10-3; j_call: TRBJ2-1; clone_size: NA; d_call: TRBD2; cdr3_nt: TGTGCCATCAGTGGAGGGACTAGCGGATTTAACGGGGAGCAGTTCTTC; cdr3_aa: CAISGGTSGFNGEQFF
v_call: TRBV2; j_call: TRBJ2-5; clone_size: few; d_call: NA; cdr3_nt: TGTGCCAAAACCCCATCCAGGGACCAAGAGACCCAGTACTTC; cdr3_aa: CAKTPSRDQETQYF
v_call: TRBV5-4; j_call: TRBJ1-6; clone_size: NA; d_call: NA; cdr3_nt: TGTGCCAGCAGCTTGGGGGGAAATGGAGGCTATAATTCACCCCTCCACTTT; cdr3_aa: CASSLGGNGGYNSPLHF
v_call: TRBV7-6; j_call: TRBJ2-7; clone_size: few; d_call: NA; cdr3_nt: TGTGCCAGCAGCCTTAGATCCAGCCGTTCCGAGGCACCCTACGAGCAGTACTTC; cdr3_aa: CASSLRSSRSEAPYEQYF
v_call: TRBV10-3; j_call: TRBJ2-7; clone_size: NA; d_call: TRBD1; cdr3_nt: TGTGCCATCAGTGAGGGACAGGGGTTCGTAAACAATGAGCAGTACTTC; cdr3_aa: CAISEGQGFVNNEQYF
v_call: TRBV5-1; j_call: TRBJ1-2; clone_size: NA; d_call: NA; cdr3_nt: TGCGCCGGCCGTACCTCGCCCAGGGGAAACTATGGCTACACCTTC; cdr3_aa: CAGRTSPRGNYGYTF
v_call: TRBV29-1; j_call: TRBJ1-1; clone_size: NA; d_call: NA; cdr3_nt: TGCAGCGTTGATCCCGGCGGGGATGAAGCTTTCTTT; cdr3_aa: CSVDPGGDEAFF
v_call: TRBV24-1; j_call: TRBJ2-5; clone_size: few; d_call: NA; cdr3_nt: TGTGCCACCAGTGATTTGGACGTCGAGACCCAGTACTTC; cdr3_aa: CATSDLDVETQYF
v_call: TRBV3-1; j_call: TRBJ1-1; clone_size: NA; d_call: NA; cdr3_nt: TGTGCCAGCAGCCAAGATCTGAACCCCCTGGGAGCTTTCTTT; cdr3_aa: CASSQDLNPLGAFF
v_call: TRBV20-1; j_call: TRBJ2-3; clone_size: few; d_call: NA; cdr3_nt: TGCAGTGCTCGAGAAGCGCGGGATACGCAGTATTTT; cdr3_aa: CSAREARDTQYF
v_call: TRBV2; j_call: TRBJ2-2; clone_size: few; d_call: NA; cdr3_nt: TGTGCCTCCCGCTCGGGAAGTGGTACCGGGGAGCTGTTTTTT; cdr3_aa: CASRSGSGTGELFF
v_call: TRBV7-3; j_call: TRBJ2-5; clone_size: few; d_call: NA; cdr3_nt: TGTGCCAGCAGTCCTGGGTCTAAAGAGACCCAGTACTTC; cdr3_aa: CASSPGSKETQYF
v_call: TRBV25-1; j_call: TRBJ1-4; clone_size: once; d_call: NA; cdr3_nt: TGTGCCAGCAGTGCGGACAGAGCAACTAATGAAAAACTGTTTTTT; cdr3_aa: CASSADRATNEKLFF
v_call: TRBV27; j_call: TRBJ2-5; clone_size: few; d_call: TRBD1; cdr3_nt: TGTGCCAGCAGTCCCGGGACAGGCATACAAGAGACCCAGTACTTC; cdr3_aa: CASSPGTGIQETQYF
v_call: TRBV9; j_call: TRBJ2-1; clone_size: NA; d_call: NA; cdr3_nt: TGTGCCAACAACCAGCTGGCTGGCTCTGGGGATGAGCAGTTCTTC; cdr3_aa: CANNQLAGSGDEQFF
v_call: TRBV4-3; j_call: TRBJ2-4; clone_size: few; d_call: TRBD1; cdr3_nt: TGCGCCAGCAGCCAAGGGTCAGGGGGTTCCGGAAACATTCAGTACTTC; cdr3_aa: CASSQGSGGSGNIQYF
v_call: TRBV12-3/TRBV12-4; j_call: TRBJ1-5; clone_size: NA; d_call: NA; cdr3_nt: TGTGCCAGCAGGAGGACAAGTCCTAGCAATCAGCCCCAGCATTTT; cdr3_aa: CASRRTSPSNQPQHF
v_call: TRBV4-2; j_call: TRBJ1-4; clone_size: many; d_call: NA; cdr3_nt: TGTGCCAGCAGCCAAGACTCGATCCGGGCCCTTCGTAATGAAAAACTGTTTTTT; cdr3_aa: CASSQDSIRALRNEKLFF
v_call: TRBV12-3/TRBV12-4; j_call: TRBJ1-2; clone_size: many; d_call: NA; cdr3_nt: TGTGCCAGCAGTTTAGCCCTCAGATCTCACGGCTACACCTTC; cdr3_aa: CASSLALRSHGYTF
v_call: TRBV12-3/TRBV12-4; j_call: TRBJ1-4; clone_size: NA; d_call: TRBD1; cdr3_nt: TGTGCCAGCAGTTCCCCGGACAGGGGAGGCGAAAAACTGTTTTTT; cdr3_aa: CASSSPDRGGEKLFF
v_call: TRBV5-6; j_call: TRBJ2-5; clone_size: many; d_call: NA; cdr3_nt: TGTGCCAGCAGCTTGGGTCCAGGGAAAGAGACCCAGTACTTC; cdr3_aa: CASSLGPGKETQYF
v_call: TRBV7-3; j_call: TRBJ1-6; clone_size: few; d_call: NA; cdr3_nt: TGTGCCAGCAGCTTGGACAGCCCATATAATTCACCCCTCCACTTT; cdr3_aa: CASSLDSPYNSPLHF
v_call: TRBV6-6; j_call: TRBJ2-7; clone_size: few; d_call: NA; cdr3_nt: TGTGCCAGCACCGAAGTTTCGGGGAGAACCTACGAGCAGTACTTC; cdr3_aa: CASTEVSGRTYEQYF
v_call: TRBV19; j_call: TRBJ1-5; clone_size: NA; d_call: NA; cdr3_nt: TGTGCCAGTAGCCCGGGACCCCGGGGTCAGCCCCAGCATTTT; cdr3_aa: CASSPGPRGQPQHF
v_call: TRBV20-1; j_call: TRBJ2-7; clone_size: NA; d_call: TRBD1; cdr3_nt: TGCAGTGCCGAACGACTACAGGGGCCGAACACCGGGGAGCAGTACTTC; cdr3_aa: CSAERLQGPNTGEQYF
v_call: TRBV12-3/TRBV12-4; j_call: TRBJ2-3; clone_size: many; d_call: NA; cdr3_nt: TGTGCCAGCAGTTTAGTGGGTACGCAGTATTTT; cdr3_aa: CASSLVGTQYF
v_call: TRBV7-6; j_call: TRBJ2-5; clone_size: NA; d_call: NA; cdr3_nt: TGTGCCAGCAGCGCCCTCGACAGGCTCCAAGAGACCCAGTACTTC; cdr3_aa: CASSALDRLQETQYF
v_call: TRBV5-1; j_call: TRBJ1-1; clone_size: few; d_call: NA; cdr3_nt: TGCGCCAGCAGCCCGAGCCGAGGAAGGAGCACTGAAGCTTTCTTT; cdr3_aa: CASSPSRGRSTEAFF
v_call: TRBV2; j_call: TRBJ2-7; clone_size: NA; d_call: NA; cdr3_nt: TGTGCCAGCAGTGACACCCCCGCGCAGTACTTC; cdr3_aa: CASSDTPAQYF
v_call: TRBV7-3; j_call: TRBJ2-3; clone_size: NA; d_call: NA; cdr3_nt: TGTGCCAGCAGCTCCACGGGGGGCCAGGGTACGCAGTATTTT; cdr3_aa: CASSSTGGQGTQYF
v_call: TRBV10-3; j_call: TRBJ2-7; clone_size: few; d_call: TRBD1; cdr3_nt: TGTGCCATCAGGAGGGACAGCTCCTACGAGCAGTACTTC; cdr3_aa: CAIRRDSSYEQYF
v_call: TRBV7-3; j_call: TRBJ2-2; clone_size: NA; d_call: NA; cdr3_nt: TGTGCCAGCAGCTTAGACCGGGGGCCCACCGGGGAGCTGTTTTTT; cdr3_aa: CASSLDRGPTGELFF
v_call: TRBV7-9; j_call: TRBJ2-7; clone_size: NA; d_call: TRBD2; cdr3_nt: TGTGCCAGCAGCTTAGGACTAGCGGGGGATGGGTCCTACGAGCAGTACTTC; cdr3_aa: CASSLGLAGDGSYEQYF
v_call: TRBV20-1; j_call: TRBJ1-2; clone_size: few; d_call: NA; cdr3_nt: TGCAGTGCTAGTCGGGTGGGGGGCTACACCTTC; cdr3_aa: CSASRVGGYTF
v_call: TRBV20-1; j_call: TRBJ1-6; clone_size: NA; d_call: NA; cdr3_nt: TGCAGTGCTAGAGAGGGAGGTAGAAATTCACCCCTCCACTTT; cdr3_aa: CSAREGGRNSPLHF
v_call: TRBV4-3; j_call: TRBJ1-1; clone_size: NA; d_call: TRBD1; cdr3_nt: TGCGCCAGCAGCCAAGATTCAGGGGGGGCGTTGGTAGCTTTCTTT; cdr3_aa: CASSQDSGGALVAFF
v_call: TRBV5-1; j_call: TRBJ2-5; clone_size: NA; d_call: NA; cdr3_nt: TGCGCCAGCAGCTCTCCGGGACGCGATGAGCAGTACTTC; cdr3_aa: CASSSPGRDEQYF
v_call: TRBV2; j_call: TRBJ2-7; clone_size: once; d_call: TRBD2; cdr3_nt: TGTGCCAGCAGGGGGAGACTAGCGGGAGACGGCGAGCAGTACTTC; cdr3_aa: CASRGRLAGDGEQYF